These 21 T cell receptor beta chains were all obtained from the same sample, sequenced in a study of blood T cell repertoires in COVID-19. The table came from immunoSEQ multiplex PCR; TCRdb's copy has only in-frame clones and leaves some out. The sample includes approximately 64,000 clones, over 75% of them seen just once. Sequencing was carried out using peripheral blood. All receptors derive from a man in his 70s with acute or convalescent COVID-19.

The rearrangement joins TRBV12-3 or TRBV12-4 to TRBJ2-1; 7 nucleotides agree with TRBD2. This CDR3 is built from 12 residues. V shed 0 bases, J shed 10 bases, and the junction held 0 bases outside the gene matches. The CDR3 protein is CASSLARGEQFF. Here the CDR3 DNA reads TGTGCCAGCAGTTTAGCGCGGGGGGAGCAGTTCTTC.

The chain combines TRBV28 with TRBJ2-3; no firm D call. Trimming removed 7 bases from V and 4 bases from J, with 15 bases in between. The CDR3 is 14 amino acids. CDR1 is MDHEN, CDR2 SYDVKM, per germline. The CDR3 reads CASNNPHGSDTQYF. In DNA, the CDR3 is TGTGCCAGCAATAATCCCCACGGGTCAGATACGCAGTATTTT.

J is TRBJ1-3 and V is TRBV29-1, with D perhaps matching TRBD1 (5 bases). CDR1 SQVTM and CDR2 ANQGSEA come from the germline V gene. The V gene lost 2 bases and the J gene lost 3 bases, with 14 bases spanning the gap. The CDR3 is made up of 15 amino acids. In nucleotides, the CDR3 is TGCAGCGTTGAAAGTTGGGGCTGGGATGGAAACACCATATATTTT. Translating it yields CSVESWGWDGNTIYF.

The rearrangement uses TRBV7-2 and TRBJ2-7, with 9 positions matching TRBD2. The CDR3 length is 14 residues. The germline CDR1 and CDR2 sequences are SGHTA and FQGNSA. Trimming cost V 1 base and J 6 bases; bases outside gene matches: 4. The CDR3 is CASSLGGGAREQYF. The CDR3, as DNA: TGTGCCAGCAGCTTAGGCGGGGGGGCCCGCGAGCAGTACTTC.

The chain employs TRBV5-1 and TRBJ2-1, with D possibly TRBD1 on 5 matching bases. Germline CDR1 reads SGHRS; CDR2 reads YFSETQ. V lost 4 bases and J 4 bases, leaving 12 bases between the germline ends. CDR3 size: 14 residues. The CDR3 sequence is CASSLKTDYNEQFF. CDR3 sequence (DNA): TGCGCCAGCAGCCTAAAGACAGATTACAATGAGCAGTTCTTC.

This chain uses TRBV28 with TRBJ2-5; 7 positions match TRBD1. The germline V gene encodes CDR1 MDHEN and CDR2 SYDVKM. The trim removed 2 bases at V and 2 bases at J, leaving 11 bases unmatched. CDR3 length equals 17 residues. The CDR3 loop reads CASSLIYRGLEQETQYF. The CDR3 DNA reads as TGTGCCAGCAGTTTAATATATAGGGGGCTCGAGCAAGAGACCCAGTACTTC.

The chain joins TRBV19 to TRBJ2-1, with a weak D call TRBD2 (5 bases). CDR3 size: 15 residues. Germline V lookup: CDR1 LNHDA, CDR2 SQIVND (reference sequence). V dropped 2 bases and J dropped 6 bases, with 14 bases sitting between them. CDR3 residues: CASSIIPVEGNEQFF. In DNA, the CDR3 is TGTGCCAGTAGTATAATCCCAGTTGAGGGCAATGAGCAGTTCTTC.

There are a few counts of this clone. The CDR3 loop reads CAWRPPFPGAGNTIYF. The CDR3 nucleotides read TGTGCCTGGCGTCCACCGTTTCCGGGGGCTGGAAACACCATATATTTT. J is TRBJ1-3 and V is TRBV30; TRBD1 is a possible D gene (5 bases). Germline V gives CDR1 GTSNPN, CDR2 SVGIG (reference sequence). The V end lost 5 bases, the J end lost 2 bases, and 19 bases lay between the germline ends. CDR3 length equals 16 residues.

The J gene is TRBJ2-6, the V gene TRBV18, with D perhaps matching TRBD1 (7 bases). Germline CDR1 reads KGHSH; CDR2 reads LQKENI. The V gene lost 4 bases and the J gene lost 0 bases, with 13 bases spanning the gap. The CDR3 has 17 residues. CDR3 bases: TGTGCCAGCTCACGGCAGGGGGGAAGCTCTGGGGCCAACGTCCTGACTTTC. Its protein is CASSRQGGSSGANVLTF.

The chain uses TRBV6-5 and TRBJ1-2; 11 bases map to TRBD1. Germline V gene sequence: CDR1 MNHEY, CDR2 SVGAGI. V was clipped by 7 bases and J by 5 bases; unmatched bases: 6. The CDR3 is made up of 14 amino acids. DNA of the CDR3: TGTGCCAGCATCGGGGACAGGGGGGTATATGGCTACACCTTC. Protein product: CASIGDRGVYGYTF.

There are a few counts of this clone. The CDR3 nucleotides are TGCGCCAGCAGCCAAGGAAGGACAGGGCATCAGCCCCAGCATTTT. This sequence encodes CASSQGRTGHQPQHF. The genes are TRBV4-3 and TRBJ1-5; 8 nucleotides match TRBD1. This CDR3 has 15 amino acids. V was pared by 1 base and J by 5 bases, with 4 bases of the junction left unmatched. The germline V gene encodes CDR1 LGHNA and CDR2 YSLEER.

This sequence joins TRBV29-1 and TRBJ2-5; D may be TRBD2 (5 bases). Germline V gives CDR1 SQVTM, CDR2 ANQGSEA. The CDR3 has 14 residues. Between the trimmed V and J ends, which lost 3 bases and 2 bases, there was a span of 13 bases. The CDR3 protein is CSVDQRRKQETQYF. The CDR3 coding sequence is TGCAGCGTTGACCAGCGGAGGAAACAAGAGACCCAGTACTTC. The full variable domain, in which reference TRBV29-1 and TRBJ2-5 provide the parts outside the CDR3, is SAVISQKPSRDICQRGTSLTIQCQVDSQVTMMFWYRQQPGQSLTLIATANQGSEATYESGFVIDKFPISRPNLTFSTLTVSNMSPEDSSIYLCSVDQRRKQETQYFGPGTRLLVL.

The chain joins TRBV11-2 to TRBJ2-5, with no clear D. The CDR3 covers 12 residues. CDR1 SGHAT and CDR2 FQNNGV come from the germline V gene. V shed 3 bases and J shed 4 bases, with 6 bases lying between them. CDR3 coding DNA: TGTGCCAGCAGCTTTGTCGGAGAGACCCAGTACTTC. Translation gives CASSFVGETQYF.

In its sample, this clone was seen once. This chain uses TRBV18 with TRBJ2-1, with D tentatively TRBD1 (6 bases). V lost 3 bases to trimming and J lost 2 bases, with 11 bases between them. The germline V gene encodes CDR1 KGHSH and CDR2 LQKENI. This CDR3 region has 15 residues. The CDR3 loop reads CASSPQGGPYNEQFF. DNA for the CDR3: TGTGCCAGCTCACCCCAAGGGGGTCCCTACAATGAGCAGTTCTTC.

The V call is TRBV3-1 (or the pseudogene TRBV3-2), the J call TRBJ2-5; 9 bases align to TRBD1. Germline V CDR1 and CDR2: LGHDT, YNNKEL (reference sequence). V dropped 6 bases and J dropped 9; count of bases not matched to a gene: 8. CDR3 length: 13 residues. CDR3 region: CASRTGGDRAQYF. As DNA, the CDR3 is TGTGCCAGCAGGACAGGGGGGGACCGGGCCCAGTACTTC.

V is TRBV6-5 and J is TRBJ1-2; TRBD1 agrees at 7 bases. CDR3 length: 14 residues. The germline V gene has CDR1 MNHEY and CDR2 SVGAGI. The V segment lost 6 bases and the J segment 8 bases; nucleotides outside the gene matches: 12. The CDR3 loop reads CASRDPDRPGGYTF. CDR3 coding DNA: TGTGCCAGCAGGGACCCGGACAGGCCGGGCGGCTACACCTTC.

The rearrangement uses TRBV6-6 and TRBJ2-7; 10 nucleotides match TRBD1. CDR1 and CDR2 (germline): MNHNY, SVGAGI (reference sequence). This CDR3 region has 14 residues. V shed 7 bases, J shed 5 bases, and the junction held 8 bases outside the gene matches. CDR3 DNA sequence: TGTGCCAGCACACGGGGACAGGGGTTGGACGAGCAGTACTTC. It is translated as CASTRGQGLDEQYF.

The rearrangement links TRBV6-2 or TRBV6-3 to TRBJ2-1, with 11 positions matching TRBD2. Looked up from germline, CDR1 is MNHEY and CDR2 is SVGEGT. The V gene end was trimmed by 1 base and the J gene end by 10 bases; junction bases not matched to a gene: 6. This CDR3 is 15 amino acids long. CDR3 loop: CASSYFSGGAAEQFF. The CDR3 nucleotides read TGTGCCAGCAGTTACTTTAGCGGGGGGGCAGCCGAGCAGTTCTTC.

In its sample, this clone was seen once. This rearrangement joins TRBV29-1 to TRBJ2-7, with D possibly matching TRBD1 (6 bases). Trimming cost V 1 base and J 2 bases, with 15 bases left between them. The CDR3 spans 15 residues. The germline gives CDR1 SQVTM, CDR2 ANQGSEA. CDR3 nucleotide sequence: TGCAGCGTTGAAGGCACCGACAGGACAGCCTACGAGCAGTACTTC. Its translation is CSVEGTDRTAYEQYF.

This clone was recorded many times. V gene TRBV27 combines with J gene TRBJ2-7, with 8 bases fitting TRBD1. This CDR3 has 16 residues. J was trimmed by 3 bases and V by 5 bases; bases with no gene match: 12. CDR1 and CDR2 (germline): MNHEY, SMNVEV (reference sequence). CDR3 residues: CASSHPGTGTVYEQYF. The CDR3 bases are TGTGCCAGCAGTCACCCCGGGACAGGTACTGTCTACGAGCAGTACTTC.

About this clone itself: The sample contains more than one DNA sequence encoding this CDR3. As DNA, the CDR3 is TGTGCCAGCAGTTTAGGGACAGGCAATCAGCCCCAGCATTTT. It encodes CASSLGTGNQPQHF. This chain joins TRBV27 and TRBJ1-5; 7 bases are a match to TRBD1. V trimming: 2 bases; J trimming: 2 bases; junction bases outside the gene matches: 0. Germline V CDR1 and CDR2: MNHEY, SMNVEV (reference sequence). The CDR3 is made up of 14 amino acids.